Following are 7 T cell receptor beta chains from one sample sequenced in a study of cytomegalovirus exposure and HLA in healthy donors. Primers: 60 Vbeta forward and 13 Jbeta reverse. Assay used: immunoSEQ multiplex PCR; TCRdb lists only in-frame clones, some missing. Of 90,000 to 150,000 clones listed, around 75% are singletons. The specimen was PBMCs. The receptors shown here come from a woman aged 40 to 55 in good health and CMV-seropositive.

This clone was observed a few times. The chain couples TRBV4-3 to TRBJ2-4; D remains unclear. This CDR3 is built from 13 residues. Germline-derived CDR1 and CDR2 are LGHNA and YSLEER. V was clipped by 0 bases and J by 11 bases, with 11 bases between them. CDR3 region: CASSQDSEAVQYF. The CDR3 nucleotides are TGCGCCAGCAGCCAAGATAGTGAAGCCGTTCAGTACTTC.

The chain has TRBV6-1 and TRBJ2-3; 9 bases map to TRBD1. The CDR3 is 14 amino acids. V dropped 6 bases and J dropped 1; count of bases not matched to a gene: 2. Germline CDR1 is MNHNS and CDR2 is SASEGT. The CDR3 sequence: CASRRQGGTDTQYF. The CDR3 bases are TGTGCCAGCAGACGACAGGGGGGCACAGATACGCAGTATTTT.

The V gene is TRBV28, the J gene TRBJ1-1; 8 positions match TRBD1. Germline V CDR1 and CDR2: MDHEN, SYDVKM. The CDR3 consists of 16 residues. Trimming removed 6 bases from V and 2 bases from J; junction bases left unmatched: 11. The CDR3 bases are TGTGCCAGCAGCCCCGGACAGGGTCCGGGAAACACTGAAGCTTTCTTT. Its translation is CASSPGQGPGNTEAFF.

The chain combines TRBV27 with TRBJ2-7; 7 bases map to TRBD1. V gave up 5 bases and J gave up 5 bases; unmatched junction bases: 15. CDR3 size: 16 residues. Per germline, CDR1 MNHEY and CDR2 SMNVEV (reference sequence). The CDR3 spells CASSPSKGALMHEQYF. The CDR3 bases are TGTGCCAGCAGTCCCTCAAAGGGGGCGCTCATGCACGAGCAGTACTTC.

The chain links TRBV13 to TRBJ2-7; 9 bases are a match to TRBD1. The CDR3 loop spans 16 amino acids. Trimming took 4 bases from V and 5 from J; bases not matched to a gene: 12. Germline V gene lookup returns CDR1 PRHDT and CDR2 FYEKMQ (reference sequence). The CDR3 DNA reads TGTGCCAGCAGCTCGCGCTTAGGGACAGGGCTGGACGAGCAGTACTTC. The encoded protein is CASSSRLGTGLDEQYF.

The chain has TRBV11-2 and TRBJ2-1; TRBD2 matches 9 bases. The CDR3 loop spans 17 amino acids. V trimming: 3 bases; J trimming: 0 bases; junction bases outside the gene matches: 6. Germline V CDR1 and CDR2: SGHAT, FQNNGV. In DNA form, the CDR3 reads TGTGCCAGCAGCTTTTACCTTAGCGGGAGCTCCTACAATGAGCAGTTCTTC. Protein product: CASSFYLSGSSYNEQFF.

This chain connects TRBV6-5 to TRBJ2-7, with TRBD2 as a possible D gene (5 bases). Germline values: CDR1 MNHEY, CDR2 SVGAGI. Between the trimmed V and J ends, which lost 2 bases and 3 bases, there was a span of 14 bases. There are 15 residues in the CDR3. CDR3 DNA sequence: TGTGCCAGCAGTTACGATGGGAGTCCCAGCTACGAGCAGTACTTC. It translates to CASSYDGSPSYEQYF.